This T cell receptor beta chain was sequenced for a study of blood T cell repertoires in COVID-19. Sequenced by immunoSEQ multiplex PCR; TCRdb stores in-frame clones only, minus some. The sample gives roughly 53,000 clones, 82% of which show up once; around 14% is in the top ten. Germline V CDR1 and CDR2: MNHEY, SMNVEV (reference sequence). V gave up 6 bases and J gave up 3 bases; unmatched junction bases: 4. The CDR3 consists of 13 residues. The sample comprised peripheral blood. V gene TRBV27 combines with J gene TRBJ2-5; TRBD1 aligns across 7 bases. The receptor comes from a human donor in a cohort sampled during active COVID-19. Here the CDR3 reads CASRRTGKETQYF. Written as DNA, the CDR3 is TGTGCCAGCAGGAGGACAGGAAAAGAGACCCAGTACTTC.